This passage covers 12 T cell receptor beta chains from one sample sequenced in a study of blood T cell repertoires in COVID-19. Clones were sequenced by immunoSEQ multiplex PCR, and TCRdb holds only the in-frame ones, with some missing. In the table there are 95,000 to 120,000 clones, about three quarters of which are singletons. The sequenced sample consisted of peripheral blood. The receptors come from a woman aged 40 to 50 with acute or convalescent COVID-19.

V gene TRBV2 combines with J gene TRBJ1-6; a weak D match, TRBD1 (5 bases). The CDR3 extends over 12 amino acids. V shed 7 bases and J shed 10 bases, with 11 bases lying between them. The germline V gene has CDR1 SNHLY and CDR2 FYNNEI. In nucleotides, the CDR3 is TGTGCCAGCAACGTGGGGCTATCACCCCTCCACTTT. It codes for CASNVGLSPLHF.

The chain carries TRBV29-1 and TRBJ2-1, with 8 bases lining up with TRBD1. This CDR3 has 13 residues. Per germline, CDR1 SQVTM and CDR2 ANQGSEA. Trimming took 7 bases from V and 5 from J; bases not matched to a gene: 7. The CDR3, as DNA: TGCAGCGGAGCTGGACAGGGAAACAATGAGCAGTTCTTC. This encodes CSGAGQGNNEQFF.

The V call is TRBV7-9, the J call TRBJ2-3; TRBD2 is a possible D gene (6 bases). The CDR3 is 14 residues long. Trimming shortened V by 5 bases and J by 0 bases, and 9 bases separated the two germline ends. The V gene's germline CDR1 is SEHNR and CDR2 FQNEAQ (reference sequence). This CDR3 reads CASSTTSSTDTQYF. DNA for the CDR3: TGTGCCAGCAGCACAACTAGCAGCACAGATACGCAGTATTTT.

V and J are TRBV5-4 and TRBJ2-7; 9 positions match TRBD1. The ends lost 4 bases at V and 5 bases at J; junction bases unmatched: 10. The CDR3 spans 15 residues. Germline V gives CDR1 SGHNT, CDR2 YYREEE (reference sequence). The CDR3 sequence: CASSRPGQGVNEQYF. The CDR3 region has the DNA TGTGCCAGCAGCAGACCGGGACAGGGAGTCAACGAGCAGTACTTC.

J is TRBJ2-2 and V is TRBV5-1, with 7 bases aligning to TRBD2. The CDR3 runs 17 residues. CDR1 is SGHRS, CDR2 YFSETQ, per germline. The J segment lost 4 bases and the V segment lost 5 bases, leaving 14 bases of the junction unmatched. For the CDR3, the DNA is TGCGCCAGCAGGCCACTGACGACTAGCCAGTTCACCGGGGAGCTGTTTTTT. Translated, it gives CASRPLTTSQFTGELFF.

This chain joins TRBV5-1 and TRBJ1-3, with D possibly being TRBD1 (6 bases). Germline loops: CDR1 SGHRS, CDR2 YFSETQ. The V end lost 3 bases, the J end lost 2 bases, and 12 bases lay between the germline ends. This CDR3 contains 15 residues. CDR3 sequence reads: CASSWDNTPGNTIYF. CDR3 coding DNA: TGCGCCAGCAGCTGGGACAATACCCCTGGAAACACCATATATTTT.

The rearrangement joins TRBV7-2 to TRBJ2-6; a weak D match, TRBD2 (5 bases). The CDR3 runs 16 residues. Germline V CDR1 and CDR2: SGHTA, FQGNSA. V gave up 3 bases and J gave up 1 base, with 10 bases separating them. The CDR3 here is CASSLTGFSGANVLTF. CDR3 DNA: TGTGCCAGCAGCTTGACGGGATTTTCTGGGGCCAACGTCCTGACTTTC.

The chain recombines TRBV6-5 with TRBJ2-2; 11 positions agree with TRBD1. The V gene's germline CDR1 is MNHEY and CDR2 SVGAGI. The CDR3 is made up of 16 amino acids. V lost 2 bases, J lost 8 bases, and 7 bases stayed unmatched. As DNA, the CDR3 is TGTGCCAGCAGTTACGCCCTCGGACAGGGGGCAGGGGAGCTGTTTTTT. As protein: CASSYALGQGAGELFF.

V usage is TRBV12-3 or TRBV12-4 and J usage is TRBJ2-3; D gene unclear. CDR3 length: 13 residues. Deletions cut 3 bases from V and 0 bases from J, with 4 bases between. CDR3 DNA: TGTGCCAGCAGTTTCTCTAGCACAGATACGCAGTATTTT. Translated, it gives CASSFSSTDTQYF.

The V call is TRBV6-5, the J call TRBJ1-3; D is unresolved. Germline lookup yields CDR1 MNHEY and CDR2 SVGAGI. CDR3 length equals 15 residues. Trimming removed 0 bases at V and 7 bases at J, with 13 bases between. CDR3 in DNA: TGTGCCAGCAGTTACTCTATCGGATCCGGGAACACCATATATTTT. Amino acids: CASSYSIGSGNTIYF.

This clone was detected a few times. V and J are TRBV21-1 and TRBJ2-7; the D segment call TRBD2 is taken from the table without a DNA check. TRBV21-1 is a known pseudogene. This CDR3 spans 13 amino acids. Here the CDR3 reads CASPKVRVYEQYF. The CDR3 nucleotides are TGTGCCAGCCCCAAAGTTCGGGTTTACGAGCAGTACTTC.

This sequence joins TRBV14 and TRBJ1-2; the D is unclear. Looked up from germline, CDR1 is SGHDN and CDR2 is FVKESK. V was trimmed by 1 base and J by 8 bases, leaving 11 bases between them. This CDR3 comprises 13 residues. CDR3 sequence: CASSQAISGGYTF. The CDR3 region has the DNA TGTGCCAGCAGCCAAGCGATCTCGGGGGGCTACACCTTC. The full variable domain, rest sourced from reference TRBV14 and TRBJ1-2, is EAGVTQFPSHSVIEKGQTVTLRCDPISGHDNLYWYRRVMGKEIKFLLHFVKESKQDESGMPNNRFLAERTGGTYSTLKVQPAELEDSGVYFCASSQAISGGYTFGSGTRLTVV.